The 23 T cell receptor beta chains in this list originate from one sample, sequenced in a study of blood T cell repertoires in COVID-19. The data were produced by immunoSEQ multiplex PCR, yet TCRdb's version contains in-frame clones alone and is incomplete. Here the sample spans over 300,000 clones, over 75% being singletons. The sample taken for sequencing was PBMCs or T cells enriched from blood (not recorded which). These receptors all come from a middle-aged woman who had recovered from COVID-19.

This clone rates as medium-sized (0.01 to 0.1%). The chain combines TRBV6-5 with TRBJ1-3, with D unclear. CDR3 length: 15 amino acids. Germline CDR1 reads MNHEY; CDR2 reads SVGAGI. Trimming took off 0 bases at V and 4 bases at J, with 10 bases between the two ends. CDR3 sequence reads: CASSYSVAVGNTIYF. The CDR3 nucleotides read TGTGCCAGCAGTTACTCGGTGGCAGTCGGAAACACCATATATTTT.

The chain employs TRBV19 and TRBJ2-2; D is perhaps TRBD2 (5 bases). CDR1 LNHDA and CDR2 SQIVND come from the germline V gene (reference sequence). Trimming pared 4 bases from V and 3 bases from J, leaving 15 bases between. This CDR3 contains 16 residues. In nucleotides, the CDR3 is TGTGCCAGTAGTAGTCGGCTAGCTGGGGACACCGGGGAGCTGTTTTTT. Its protein is CASSSRLAGDTGELFF.

This clone occurred once. J is TRBJ2-3 and V is TRBV5-6, with 12 bases fitting TRBD2. The germline V gene encodes CDR1 SGHDT and CDR2 YYEEEE. V lost 3 bases and J lost 5; bases outside the gene matches: 10. The length of the CDR3 is 17 residues. CDR3 sequence (DNA): TGTGCCAGCAGCTACACGCGACTAGCGGGGGTGGGAGATACGCAGTATTTT. The encoded protein is CASSYTRLAGVGDTQYF.

The V call is TRBV19, the J call TRBJ1-4; TRBD1 might be the D (6 bases). The V gene's germline CDR1 is LNHDA and CDR2 SQIVND (reference sequence). Trimming took off 5 bases at V and 5 bases at J, with 18 bases between the two ends. This CDR3 comprises 16 residues. The CDR3 region has the DNA TGTGCCAGTAGTTTGTTCCGCTTAGACAGGAATGAAAAACTGTTTTTT. The encoded protein is CASSLFRLDRNEKLFF.

This clone was found once. V and J are TRBV3-1 (or the pseudogene TRBV3-2) and TRBJ2-3; TRBD2 matches 13 bases. This CDR3 region has 16 residues. The germline CDR1 and CDR2 sequences are LGHDT and YNNKEL (reference sequence). V trimming: 8 bases; J trimming: 1 base; junction bases outside the gene matches: 6. The DNA for the CDR3 is TGTGCCAGCGGGACTAGCGGGGCCCTAGGCACAGATACGCAGTATTTT. Amino acid sequence: CASGTSGALGTDTQYF.

CDR3 nucleotides: TGTGCCAGCAGTTCGGCACAGCTGAACTATGGCTACACCTTC. Amino acid sequence: CASSSAQLNYGYTF. The chain employs TRBV28 and TRBJ1-2; D is undetermined. V lost 4 bases and J 2 bases, leaving 11 bases between the germline ends. Germline V gene data show CDR1 as MDHEN and CDR2 as SYDVKM. This CDR3 comprises 14 residues.

The V and J genes are TRBV19 and TRBJ2-3; D is possibly TRBD1 (6 bases). The CDR3 is 15 residues long. Germline V gene sequence: CDR1 LNHDA, CDR2 SQIVND (reference sequence). V was trimmed by 2 bases and J by 1 base, leaving 10 bases between them. The CDR3 here is CASSIQTGGTDTQYF. The CDR3 bases are TGTGCCAGTAGTATACAGACAGGAGGCACAGATACGCAGTATTTT.

The chain employs TRBV25-1 and TRBJ2-5; 8 bases match TRBD1. CDR1 MGHDK and CDR2 SYGVNS come from the germline V gene. This CDR3 has 18 amino acids. With 0 bases clipped from V and 5 bases from J, the junction kept 14 bases outside the gene matches. CDR3 sequence (DNA): TGTGCCAGCAGTGAATATAAGAGACAGGGGACAGGCTGGGAGACCCAGTACTTC. Translating it yields CASSEYKRQGTGWETQYF.

This clone has a handful of counts. The chain couples TRBV7-2 to TRBJ1-4; D is possibly TRBD1 (6 bases). Germline CDR1 and CDR2: SGHTA and FQGNSA. The CDR3 consists of 15 residues. V lost 2 bases, J lost 7 bases, and 14 bases lay in between. CDR3 in DNA: TGTGCCAGCAGCTTAATCCAGGGGCCTGGTGAAAAACTGTTTTTT. Translating it yields CASSLIQGPGEKLFF.

This chain links TRBV5-1 with TRBJ2-2, with D possibly matching TRBD2 (5 bases). The CDR3 is made up of 15 amino acids. Germline V gives CDR1 SGHRS, CDR2 YFSETQ. The V end was cut by 0 bases, the J end by 0 bases, with 6 bases between. The DNA of the CDR3 is TGCGCCAGCAGCTTGGAAGCGGCGAACACCGGGGAGCTGTTTTTT. This gives the protein CASSLEAANTGELFF.

The rearrangement joins TRBV12-3 or TRBV12-4 to TRBJ2-7; 10 bases line up with TRBD1. Trimming removed 6 bases from V and 3 bases from J; junction bases left unmatched: 2. This CDR3 comprises 13 residues. As DNA, the CDR3 is TGTGCCAGCAGAAGGACAGGGGGCTACGAGCAGTACTTC. Protein sequence: CASRRTGGYEQYF.

The chain couples TRBV11-3 to TRBJ1-1; TRBD1 aligns across 8 bases. Per the germline V gene, CDR1 is SGHNT and CDR2 is YENEEA. V shed 5 bases, J shed 4 bases, and the junction held 6 bases outside the gene matches. This CDR3 has 14 residues. The CDR3 DNA is TGTGCCAGCAGCATCAGGGGGCGAGGCACTGAAGCTTTCTTT. Translated: CASSIRGRGTEAFF.

Concerning this clone itself: Other DNA sequences from this sample encode an identical CDR3 as well. This chain links TRBV11-2 with TRBJ2-1, with D tentatively TRBD2 (5 bases). Germline CDR1 reads SGHAT; CDR2 reads FQNNGV. The CDR3 consists of 13 residues. V dropped 4 bases and J dropped 3 bases, with 7 bases sitting between them. CDR3 region: CASSSGLYNEQFF. The DNA for the CDR3 is TGTGCCAGCAGCTCCGGACTCTACAATGAGCAGTTCTTC.

The chain combines TRBV5-6 with TRBJ2-3; 12 bases match TRBD1. The CDR3 has 16 amino acids. The germline V gene has CDR1 SGHDT and CDR2 YYEEEE. J lost 6 bases, V lost 1 base, and 6 bases had no gene match. The CDR3 DNA reads as TGTGCCAGCAGCTTGCGGGGGACAGGGGGCGTGGATACGCAGTATTTT. This translates into CASSLRGTGGVDTQYF.

The V gene is TRBV10-3, the J gene TRBJ2-2; 13 bases match TRBD2. CDR3 length: 18 residues. With 2 bases clipped from V and 5 bases from J, the junction kept 8 bases outside the gene matches. Germline CDR1 is ENHRY and CDR2 is SYGVKD. The CDR3 nucleotides read TGTGCCATCAGTGAGCCGGGGACTAGCGGGGTCAGAACCGGGGAGCTGTTTTTT. Protein sequence: CAISEPGTSGVRTGELFF.

The chain is built from TRBV11-3 and TRBJ1-1; weak D call: TRBD1 (5 bases). V was pared by 5 bases and J by 2 bases, with 9 bases between. CDR3 length: 13 residues. CDR1 and CDR2 (germline): SGHNT, YENEEA. CDR3 bases: TGTGCCAGCAGCAAAAGGGGAAACACTGAAGCTTTCTTT. Protein sequence: CASSKRGNTEAFF.

CDR3 protein: CASSFTPVPYGYTF. CDR3 sequence (DNA): TGTGCCAGCAGTTTTACCCCAGTTCCCTATGGCTACACCTTC. The gene calls are TRBV28 and TRBJ1-2; no clear D. Germline V gives CDR1 MDHEN, CDR2 SYDVKM. The CDR3 is made up of 14 amino acids. V shed 3 bases and J shed 4 bases, with 12 bases lying between them.

The chain uses TRBV7-9 and TRBJ2-1, with 7 nucleotides matching TRBD1. Trimming at V came to 1 base and at J to 7 bases, leaving 4 bases not matched to a gene. This CDR3 comprises 14 residues. Germline V CDR1 and CDR2: SEHNR, FQNEAQ (reference sequence). Written as DNA, the CDR3 is TGTGCCAGCAGCTTAGGACTGGGACAGAATGAGCAGTTCTTC. The encoded protein is CASSLGLGQNEQFF.

The chain employs TRBV3-1 (or the pseudogene TRBV3-2) and TRBJ1-5, with D maybe TRBD1 (6 bases). This CDR3 contains 17 residues. Germline-derived CDR1 and CDR2 are LGHDT and YNNKEL (reference sequence). Trimming took off 0 bases at V and 6 bases at J, with 18 bases between the two ends. CDR3 residues: CASSQDRGGSVSQPQHF. CDR3 DNA sequence: TGTGCCAGCAGCCAAGATAGAGGGGGTTCAGTATCTCAGCCCCAGCATTTT.

The J gene is TRBJ2-7, the V gene TRBV28; 7 bases align to TRBD1. CDR1 is MDHEN and CDR2 is SYDVKM in the germline V gene. Unmatched junction bases numbered 11, after V lost 6 bases and J lost 12 bases. This CDR3 is 12 amino acids long. CDR3 residues: CASRPGQEHRYF. CDR3 DNA sequence: TGTGCCAGCAGACCTGGACAGGAACATAGGTACTTC.

This clone was seen once. V gene TRBV3-1 (or the pseudogene TRBV3-2) combines with J gene TRBJ2-1, with TRBD2 matching over 7 bases. The V gene end was trimmed by 1 base and the J gene end by 3 bases; junction bases not matched to a gene: 0. Germline V gene sequence: CDR1 LGHDT, CDR2 YNNKEL (reference sequence). The length of the CDR3 is 14 residues. CDR3 sequence: CASSQGGGYNEQFF. Written as DNA, the CDR3 is TGTGCCAGCAGCCAAGGCGGGGGCTACAATGAGCAGTTCTTC.

The gene calls are TRBV7-2 and TRBJ2-3; D uncertain. The CDR3 contains 13 residues. CDR1 is SGHTA, CDR2 FQGNSA, per germline. Trimming cost V 3 bases and J 0 bases, with 4 bases left between them. CDR3 DNA: TGTGCCAGCAGCTTTCAGAGCACAGATACGCAGTATTTT. This gives the protein CASSFQSTDTQYF.

This clone turned up a few times. The rearrangement links TRBV29-1 to TRBJ1-2, with 12 bases aligning to TRBD1. The J segment lost 8 bases and the V segment lost 4 bases, leaving 2 bases of the junction unmatched. The CDR3 sequence is 12 residues long. CDR1 is SQVTM, CDR2 ANQGSEA, per germline. The CDR3, as DNA: TGCAGCGTTGGGGGGACAGGGGGCGGCTACACCTTC. It translates to CSVGGTGGGYTF.